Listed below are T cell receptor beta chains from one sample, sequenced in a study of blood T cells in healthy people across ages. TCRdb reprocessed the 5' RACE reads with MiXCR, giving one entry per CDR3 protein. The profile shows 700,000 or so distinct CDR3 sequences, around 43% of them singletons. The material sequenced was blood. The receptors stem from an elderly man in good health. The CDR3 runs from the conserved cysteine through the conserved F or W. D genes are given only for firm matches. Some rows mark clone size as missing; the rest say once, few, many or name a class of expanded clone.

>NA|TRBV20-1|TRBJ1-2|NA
TGCAGTGCTAGAGATGGGGTCAGGTATGGCTACACCTTC
CSARDGVRYGYTF
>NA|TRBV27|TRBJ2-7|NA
TGTGCCAGCAGATCCCTGGGTGGTACCGGACAGATCTCCTACGAGCAGTACTTC
CASRSLGGTGQISYEQYF
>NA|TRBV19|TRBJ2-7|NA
TGTGCCAGTAGTATCCGACAACCGGGCAGCGGAAAGCAGTACTTC
CASSIRQPGSGKQYF
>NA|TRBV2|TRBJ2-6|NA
TGTGCCAGCAAGAGTACGGGACACAGCTCTGGGGCCAACGTCCTGACTTTC
CASKSTGHSSGANVLTF
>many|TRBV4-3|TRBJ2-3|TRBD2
TGCGCCAGCAGCCCTTCTAGCGGGACCGACACAGATACGCAGTATTTT
CASSPSSGTDTDTQYF
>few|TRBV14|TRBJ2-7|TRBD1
TGTGCCAGCAGGGAGACAGGGCCCTACGAGCAGTACTTC
CASRETGPYEQYF
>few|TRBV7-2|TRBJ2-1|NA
TGTGCCAGCAGCTTACGTTCAGGCCGCAATGAGCAGTTCTTC
CASSLRSGRNEQFF
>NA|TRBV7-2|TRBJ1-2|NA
TGTGCCAGCAGCTTGTCAAGGGGTAACGACGGCTCTGGCTACACCTTC
CASSLSRGNDGSGYTF
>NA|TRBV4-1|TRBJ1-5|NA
TGCGCCAGCAGCCTCGACACCCAGCGCAATCAGCCCCAGCATTTT
CASSLDTQRNQPQHF
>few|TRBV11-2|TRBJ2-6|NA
TGTGCCAGCAGCTTTTTAGGAAGGGGCTTAATCTCTGGGGCCAACGTCCTGACTTTC
CASSFLGRGLISGANVLTF
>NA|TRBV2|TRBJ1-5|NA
TGTGCCAGCAGCCGTGGGGCGACCCCCTATGGACAGCCCCAGCATTTT
CASSRGATPYGQPQHF
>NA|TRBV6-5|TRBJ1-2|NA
TGTGCCAGCAGGGGGACGGGCTATGGCTACACCTTC
CASRGTGYGYTF
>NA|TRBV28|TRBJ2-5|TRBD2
TGTGCCAGCAGTTTTCAGGGCGGGAGGGAAGAGACCCAGTACTTC
CASSFQGGREETQYF
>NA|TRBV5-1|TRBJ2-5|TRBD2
TGCGCCAGCAGCTTGGGACTAGCGGGAGTGTACTACAATGAGCAGTACTTC
CASSLGLAGVYYNEQYF
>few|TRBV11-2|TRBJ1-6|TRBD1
TGTGCCAGCAGCTCTGACAGGGTCGGGTCACCCCTCCACTTT
CASSSDRVGSPLHF
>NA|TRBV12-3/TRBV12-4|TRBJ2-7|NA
TGTGCCAGCAGTTTTTTCTCCTCCGAGCAGTACTTC
CASSFFSSEQYF
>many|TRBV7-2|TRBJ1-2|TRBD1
TGTGCCAGCAGCTTAAGCGGGACAGGGAGGTTAAATGGCTACACCTTC
CASSLSGTGRLNGYTF
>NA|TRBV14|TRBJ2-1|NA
TGTGCCAGCAGCCAAGTACGAGTAATGGCTGAGCAGTTCTTC
CASSQVRVMAEQFF
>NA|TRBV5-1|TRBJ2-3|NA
TGCGCCAGCAGCTTGGATGGGGGGGCCCTCACAGATACGCAGTATTTT
CASSLDGGALTDTQYF
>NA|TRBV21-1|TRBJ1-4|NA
TGTGCCAGCAGCAAAGGTGCCAGGGTGACAACTAATGAAAAACTGTTTTTT
CASSKGARVTTNEKLFF
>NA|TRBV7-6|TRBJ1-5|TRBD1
TGTGCCAGCAGCTCTACAGGGGGCTCGTTCAATCAGCCCCAGCATTTT
CASSSTGGSFNQPQHF
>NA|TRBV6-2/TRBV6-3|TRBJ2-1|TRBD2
TGTGCCAGCAGTTACTCCGGACTAGCGGGGGGTAACTCCTACAATGAGCAGTTCTTC
CASSYSGLAGGNSYNEQFF
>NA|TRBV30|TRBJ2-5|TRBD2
TGTGCCTGGAGTCCTCTTTGGGGTAGCGGGGTCCAAGAGACCCAGTACTTC
CAWSPLWGSGVQETQYF
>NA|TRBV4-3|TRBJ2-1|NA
TGCGCCAACAGCCAAGGTGTTTTCCAAGAGACCCAGTTCTTC
CANSQGVFQETQFF
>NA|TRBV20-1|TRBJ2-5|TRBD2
TGCAGTGCTAGAGACGTAAGACTAGCGGGAGAGTTCGACAATGAGCAGTACTTC
CSARDVRLAGEFDNEQYF
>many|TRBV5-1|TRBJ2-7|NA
TGCGCCAGCAGCTTGGTGACAGGACCCCAATACGAGCAGTACTTC
CASSLVTGPQYEQYF
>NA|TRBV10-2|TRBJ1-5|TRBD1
TGCGCCAGCAGTGAGTCGGGACAGGGCGGCAATCAGCCCCAGCATTTT
CASSESGQGGNQPQHF
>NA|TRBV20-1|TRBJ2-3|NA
TGCAGTGCTCGAAGCGGGCTCAGCACAGATACGCAGTATTTT
CSARSGLSTDTQYF
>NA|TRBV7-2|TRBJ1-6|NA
TGTGCCAGCAGCTTAAGCTCCGGGATTGGTTCACCCCCCCACTTT
CASSLSSGIGSPPHF
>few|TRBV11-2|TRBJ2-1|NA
TGTGCCAGCAGCTTAGATCGGAGAGAGCAGTTCTTC
CASSLDRREQFF
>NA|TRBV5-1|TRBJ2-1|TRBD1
TGCGCCAGCAGCTTGGTTGTCACAGGGGGGAATGAGCAGTTCTTC
CASSLVVTGGNEQFF
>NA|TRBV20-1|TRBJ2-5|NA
TGCAGTGCCCTCGGGACAACCACTGAAGAGACCCAGTACTTC
CSALGTTTEETQYF
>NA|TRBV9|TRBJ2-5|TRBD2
TGTGCCGGCAGCGTAGCGACTAGCGGGACTTGGTGGGAGACCCAGTACTTC
CAGSVATSGTWWETQYF
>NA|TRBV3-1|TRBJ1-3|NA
TGTGCCAGCAGCCAAAGAACAGGCACCTCTGGAAACACCATATATTTT
CASSQRTGTSGNTIYF
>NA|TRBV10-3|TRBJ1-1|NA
TGTGCCATCAGTGCCCGGACTATAGCCGAAGTCACCGAAGCTTTCTTT
CAISARTIAEVTEAFF
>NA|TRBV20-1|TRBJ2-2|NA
TGCAGTGCTAGACCGAACACCGGGGAGCTGTTTTTT
CSARPNTGELFF
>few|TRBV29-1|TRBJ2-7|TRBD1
TGCAGCGCTCTCACGGACAGGGGGCACTACGAGCAGTACTTC
CSALTDRGHYEQYF
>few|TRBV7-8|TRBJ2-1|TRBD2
TGTGCCAGCAGCTTAGTCGCGGGAGGGCAGTTCTTC
CASSLVAGGQFF
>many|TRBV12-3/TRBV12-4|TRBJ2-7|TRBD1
TGTGCCAGCAGTTTAGCGCGAGACAGGGGTCTGTCCCACGAGCAGTACTTC
CASSLARDRGLSHEQYF
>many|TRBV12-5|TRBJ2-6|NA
TGTGCTAGTGGCTCATTATCCCCCCCGGCTGGGGCCAACGTCCTGACTTTC
CASGSLSPPAGANVLTF